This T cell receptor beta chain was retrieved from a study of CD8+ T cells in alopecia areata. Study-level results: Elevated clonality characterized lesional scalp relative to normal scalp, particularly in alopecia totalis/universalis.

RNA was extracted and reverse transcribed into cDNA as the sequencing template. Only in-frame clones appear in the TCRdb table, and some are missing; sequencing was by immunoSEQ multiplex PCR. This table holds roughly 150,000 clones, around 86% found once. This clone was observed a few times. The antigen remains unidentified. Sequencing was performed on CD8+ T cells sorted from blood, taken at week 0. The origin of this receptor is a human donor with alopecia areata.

The CDR3 region has the DNA TGCAGCGTCACTAGCAGCAATGAGCAGTTCTTC. It codes for CSVTSSNEQFF. The chain combines TRBV29-1 with TRBJ2-1; D may be TRBD2 (6 bases). V was clipped by 6 bases and J by 6 bases, with 9 bases between them. Per the germline V gene, CDR1 is SQVTM and CDR2 is ANQGSEA. The CDR3 contains 11 residues.